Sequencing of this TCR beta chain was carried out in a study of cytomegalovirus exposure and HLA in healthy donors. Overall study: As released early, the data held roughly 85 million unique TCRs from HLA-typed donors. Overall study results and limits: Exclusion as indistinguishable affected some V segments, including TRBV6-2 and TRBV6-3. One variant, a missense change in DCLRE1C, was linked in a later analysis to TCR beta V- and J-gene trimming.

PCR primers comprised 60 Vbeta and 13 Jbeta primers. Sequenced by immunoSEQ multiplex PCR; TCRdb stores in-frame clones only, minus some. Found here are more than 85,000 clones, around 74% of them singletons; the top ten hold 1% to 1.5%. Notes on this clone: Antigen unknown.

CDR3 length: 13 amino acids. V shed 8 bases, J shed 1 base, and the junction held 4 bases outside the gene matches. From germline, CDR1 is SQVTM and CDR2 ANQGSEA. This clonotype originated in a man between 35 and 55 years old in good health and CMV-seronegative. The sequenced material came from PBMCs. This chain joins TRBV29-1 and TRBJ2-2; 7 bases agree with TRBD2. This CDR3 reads CSYAGVNTGELFF. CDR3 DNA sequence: TGCAGCTACGCGGGGGTGAACACCGGGGAGCTGTTTTTT.